This TCR beta chain derives from a study of cytomegalovirus exposure and HLA in healthy donors. The PCR ran on 60 Vbeta and 13 Jbeta primers. Assay: immunoSEQ multiplex PCR; the TCRdb copy retains only in-frame clones and omits some. The table includes 160,000 or so clones, about three quarters detected once. As regards this clone: As yet, its antigen is unknown. Different DNA sequences within this sample yield the same CDR3.

Whole-study results and caveats: Near-uniform donor sequencing depth was presumed by presence/absence analyses. In vitro confirmation showed three CMV-associated chains to be CMV antigen specific.

The CDR3 length is 14 residues. The germline gives CDR1 SEHNR, CDR2 FQNEAQ (reference sequence). The junction had 4 bases not matched to a gene; V was cut back by 5 bases and J by 3 bases. The rearrangement links TRBV7-9 to TRBJ1-1; 9 bases agree with TRBD1. The sequence derives from a man aged 35-49 years in good health and CMV-seronegative. Sequencing input: PBMCs. The CDR3 nucleotides are TGTGCCAGCAGCCTGGGACAGGGAGACACTGAAGCTTTCTTT. Encoded protein: CASSLGQGDTEAFF.